This T cell receptor (beta chain) was captured by sequencing in a study of cytomegalovirus exposure and HLA in healthy donors. About the research overall: Out of 350 to 400 genotyped donors, roughly 80% belonged to the Caucasian-associated ancestry cluster. Study-wide points: The study labeled under 200 TCR beta chains cytomegalovirus-associated. In a later analysis, a genetic analysis reported fewer productive-TCR N-insertions in an Asian-associated ancestry cluster than the cohort average.

V lost 5 bases and J lost 1, with 9 bases in between. CDR3 size: 14 residues. The germline CDR1 and CDR2 sequences are SGHVS and FNYEAQ. The PCR employed 60 Vbeta primers together with 13 Jbeta primers. The table came from immunoSEQ multiplex PCR; TCRdb's copy has only in-frame clones and leaves some out. The data show some 85,000 clones, about four fifths seen once. This clone appeared a few times. Its specificity is unknown. Sequenced material: PBMCs. This TCR was sampled from a woman aged 45-60 years in good health and CMV-seronegative. V and J are TRBV7-6 and TRBJ2-1; no clear D. CDR3: CASSPTGSYNEQFF. The CDR3 bases are TGTGCCAGCAGCCCGACCGGGTCCTACAATGAGCAGTTCTTC. Full variable domain (outside the CDR3, taken from reference TRBV7-6 and TRBJ2-1): GAGVSQSPRYKVTKRGQDVALRCDPISGHVSLYWYRQALGQGPEFLTYFNYEAQQDKSGLPNDRFSAERPEGSISTLTIQRTEQRDSAMYRCASSPTGSYNEQFFGPGTRLTVL.